Shown below are 12 T cell receptor beta chains from a single sample sequenced in a study of blood T cell repertoires in COVID-19. Profiling relied on immunoSEQ multiplex PCR, and the TCRdb table lists in-frame clones only, not all of them. The table has roughly 170,000 clones, about 78% seen once. The sample consisted of PBMCs or T cells enriched from blood (not recorded which). The receptors shown here come from a woman aged 50 to 60 who had recovered from COVID-19.

V is TRBV19 and J is TRBJ2-7; D not resolved. Germline values: CDR1 LNHDA, CDR2 SQIVND (reference sequence). There are 16 residues in the CDR3. V was shortened by 0 bases and J by 3 bases, with 15 bases between the two germline ends. CDR3 in DNA: TGTGCCAGTAGTATAGAATATTCGGCAGGATACTACGAGCAGTACTTC. This gives the protein CASSIEYSAGYYEQYF.

The CDR3 bases are TGTGCCAGCAGCCACGGACAGGGTAACACTGAGCAGTTCTTC. Translation: CASSHGQGNTEQFF. This chain links TRBV5-8 with TRBJ2-1; TRBD1 aligns across 8 bases. The CDR3 sequence is 14 residues long. Germline V gene lookup returns CDR1 SGHTS and CDR2 YDEGEE. With 4 bases clipped from V and 9 bases from J, the junction kept 9 bases outside the gene matches.

Here the CDR3 DNA reads TGCGCCAGCAGCGAAACCGGGACAGTCTCTGGAAACACCATATATTTT. Translated: CASSETGTVSGNTIYF. This chain uses TRBV5-1 with TRBJ1-3, with TRBD1 matching over 7 bases. Germline V gives CDR1 SGHRS, CDR2 YFSETQ. The CDR3 has 16 residues. The V gene end was trimmed by 4 bases and the J gene end by 0 bases; junction bases not matched to a gene: 7.

The chain combines TRBV5-1 with TRBJ2-7, with D perhaps TRBD1 (6 bases). CDR3 length equals 14 residues. CDR1 is SGHRS and CDR2 is YFSETQ in the germline V gene. Trimming stripped 4 bases from V and 2 bases from J, with 13 bases between. CDR3 sequence (DNA): TGCGCCAGCAGCCAGACAGGCTCCACCTACGAGCAGTACTTC. Residues: CASSQTGSTYEQYF.

The chain employs TRBV28 and TRBJ1-3; 8 bases fit TRBD1. The CDR3 runs to 14 residues. Germline V gives CDR1 MDHEN, CDR2 SYDVKM. Trimming cost V 8 bases and J 4 bases; bases outside gene matches: 7. CDR3 nucleotide sequence: TGTGCCAGCGTAGGACAGGGACAAGGAAACACCATATATTTT. Its translation is CASVGQGQGNTIYF.

V and J are TRBV2 and TRBJ2-1, with 9 nucleotides matching TRBD2. Germline values: CDR1 SNHLY, CDR2 FYNNEI. V shed 8 bases and J 3 bases; nucleotides not matched to a gene: 5. The CDR3 length is 14 residues. The CDR3 DNA reads TGTGCCAGCGTCTTAGCGGGAGTCTACAATGAGCAGTTCTTC. Residues: CASVLAGVYNEQFF. Drawing the rest from reference TRBV2 and TRBJ2-1, the complete variable domain is EPEVTQTPSHQVTQMGQEVILRCVPISNHLYFYWYRQILGQKVEFLVSFYNNEISEKSEIFDDQFSVERPDGSNFTLKIRSTKLEDSAMYFCASVLAGVYNEQFFGPGTRLTVL.

This chain joins TRBV18 and TRBJ1-2, with 7 bases identical to TRBD1. J was trimmed by 2 bases and V by 3 bases; bases with no gene match: 3. CDR3 size: 14 residues. CDR1 KGHSH and CDR2 LQKENI come from the germline V gene. In nucleotides, the CDR3 is TGTGCCAGCTCACCGGGACAGTCGAACTATGGCTACACCTTC. Its translation: CASSPGQSNYGYTF.

The V gene is TRBV5-1, the J gene TRBJ2-1; D is uncertain. The V end was cut by 0 bases, the J end by 0 bases, with 7 bases between. The germline V gene encodes CDR1 SGHRS and CDR2 YFSETQ. The CDR3 contains 15 residues. CDR3 residues: CASSLGPGSYNEQFF. The CDR3, as DNA: TGCGCCAGCAGCTTGGGCCCAGGCTCCTACAATGAGCAGTTCTTC. The full variable domain, with the rest looked up from reference TRBV5-1 and TRBJ2-1, is KAGVTQTPRYLIKTRGQQVTLSCSPISGHRSVSWYQQTPGQGLQFLFEYFSETQRNKGNFPGRFSGRQFSNSRSEMNVSTLELGDSALYLCASSLGPGSYNEQFFGPGTRLTVL.

V is TRBV4-2 and J is TRBJ2-5, with a weak D call TRBD2 (6 bases). The V gene lost 0 bases and the J gene lost 4 bases, with 9 bases spanning the gap. The V gene's germline CDR1 is LGHNA and CDR2 YNFKEQ. This CDR3 comprises 14 residues. The CDR3 reads CASSQEVSGETQYF. The CDR3 nucleotides are TGTGCCAGCAGCCAAGAGGTTAGCGGAGAGACCCAGTACTTC.

The J gene is TRBJ1-3, the V gene TRBV19; D is perhaps TRBD1 (6 bases). This CDR3 is 14 amino acids long. The ends were cut back, 7 bases at V and 4 bases at J, with 14 bases in the middle. CDR1 is LNHDA, CDR2 SQIVND, per germline (reference sequence). CDR3 DNA sequence: TGTGCCAGTATTAGAGGGACAAGCGGAAACACCATATATTTT. Its protein product is CASIRGTSGNTIYF.

The chain couples TRBV10-1 to TRBJ2-2; possibly TRBD2 for D (6 bases). The CDR3 contains 12 residues. Trimming removed 5 bases at V and 10 bases at J, with 11 bases between. From germline, CDR1 is WNHNN and CDR2 SYGVQD (reference sequence). The CDR3 loop reads CASSRSGSELFF. CDR3 DNA sequence: TGCGCCAGCAGTCGAAGCGGGTCGGAGCTGTTTTTT.

The chain employs TRBV10-3 and TRBJ2-4; TRBD2 might be the D (5 bases). V lost 3 bases to trimming and J lost 5 bases, with 14 bases between them. This CDR3 region has 15 residues. Germline V lookup: CDR1 ENHRY, CDR2 SYGVKD. CDR3 sequence reads: CAISETGSGENIQYF. The DNA of the CDR3 is TGTGCCATCAGTGAAACGGGGTCAGGTGAAAACATTCAGTACTTC.